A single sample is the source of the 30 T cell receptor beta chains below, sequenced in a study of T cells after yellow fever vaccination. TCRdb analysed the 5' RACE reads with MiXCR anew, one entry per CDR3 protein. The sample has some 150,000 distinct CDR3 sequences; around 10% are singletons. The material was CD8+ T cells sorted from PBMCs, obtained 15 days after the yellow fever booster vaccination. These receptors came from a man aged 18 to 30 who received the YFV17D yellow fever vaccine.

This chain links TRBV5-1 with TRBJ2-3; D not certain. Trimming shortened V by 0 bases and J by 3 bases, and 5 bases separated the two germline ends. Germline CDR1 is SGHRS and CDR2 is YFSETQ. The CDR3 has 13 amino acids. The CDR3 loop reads CASSLDETDTQYF. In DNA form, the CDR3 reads TGCGCCAGCAGCTTGGACGAGACAGATACGCAGTATTTT.

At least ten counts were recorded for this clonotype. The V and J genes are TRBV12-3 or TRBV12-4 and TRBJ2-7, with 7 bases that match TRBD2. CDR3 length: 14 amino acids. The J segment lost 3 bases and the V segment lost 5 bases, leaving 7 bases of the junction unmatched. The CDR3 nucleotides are TGTGCCAGCAGTACTGGGGGGGGGTACTACGAGCAGTACTTC. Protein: CASSTGGGYYEQYF.

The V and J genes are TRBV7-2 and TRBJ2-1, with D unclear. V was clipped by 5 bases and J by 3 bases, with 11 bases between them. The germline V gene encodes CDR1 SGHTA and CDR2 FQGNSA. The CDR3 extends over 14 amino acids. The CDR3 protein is CASSPFRSYNEQFF. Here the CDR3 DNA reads TGTGCCAGCAGCCCCTTTCGGAGCTACAATGAGCAGTTCTTC.

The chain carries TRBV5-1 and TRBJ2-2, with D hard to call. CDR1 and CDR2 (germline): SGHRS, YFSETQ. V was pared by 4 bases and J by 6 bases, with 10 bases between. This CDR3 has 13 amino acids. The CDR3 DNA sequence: TGCGCCAGCAGCCCGATCTCGTCCGGGGAGCTGTTTTTT. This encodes CASSPISSGELFF.

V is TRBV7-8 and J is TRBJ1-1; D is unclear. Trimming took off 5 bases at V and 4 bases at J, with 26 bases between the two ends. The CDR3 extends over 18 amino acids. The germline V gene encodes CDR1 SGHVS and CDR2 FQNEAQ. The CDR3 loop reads CASSPYIREPNLGTEAFF. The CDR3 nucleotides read TGTGCCAGCAGCCCATATATCCGGGAGCCAAATCTGGGCACTGAAGCTTTCTTT. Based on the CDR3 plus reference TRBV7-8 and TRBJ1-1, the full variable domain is GAGVSQSPRYKVAKRGQDVALRCDPISGHVSLFWYQQALGQGPEFLTYFQNEAQLDKSGLPSDRFFAERPEGSVSTLKIQRTQQEDSAVYLCASSPYIREPNLGTEAFFGQGTRLTVV.

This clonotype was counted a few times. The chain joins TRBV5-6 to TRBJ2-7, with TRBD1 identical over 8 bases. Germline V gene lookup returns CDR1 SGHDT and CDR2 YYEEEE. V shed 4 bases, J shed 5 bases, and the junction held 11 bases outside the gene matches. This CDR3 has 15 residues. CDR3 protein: CASSAIGQGPHEQYV. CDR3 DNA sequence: TGTGCCAGCAGCGCAATCGGACAGGGACCCCACGAGCAGTACGTC.

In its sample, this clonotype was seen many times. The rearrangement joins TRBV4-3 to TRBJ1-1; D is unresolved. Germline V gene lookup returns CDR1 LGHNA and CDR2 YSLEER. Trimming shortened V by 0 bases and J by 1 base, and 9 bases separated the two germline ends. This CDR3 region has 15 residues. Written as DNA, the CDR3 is TGCGCCAGCAGCCAAGATTGGGCCGCGAACACTGAAGCTTTCTTT. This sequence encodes CASSQDWAANTEAFF.

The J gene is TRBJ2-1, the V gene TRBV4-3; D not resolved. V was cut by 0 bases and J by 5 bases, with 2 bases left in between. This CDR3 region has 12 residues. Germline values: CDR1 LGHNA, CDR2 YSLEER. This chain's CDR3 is CASSQDDNEQFF. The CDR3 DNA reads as TGCGCCAGCAGCCAAGATGACAATGAGCAGTTCTTC.

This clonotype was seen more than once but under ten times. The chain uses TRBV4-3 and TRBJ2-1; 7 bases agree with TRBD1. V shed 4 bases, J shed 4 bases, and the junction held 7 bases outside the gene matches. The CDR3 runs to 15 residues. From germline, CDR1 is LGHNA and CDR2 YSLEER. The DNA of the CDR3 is TGCGCCAGCAGCCGCGACAGGGCGGAGTACAATGAGCAGTTCTTC. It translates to CASSRDRAEYNEQFF.

CDR3 DNA sequence: TGTGCCAGCAGCTTAGGGGGAATTGGACAGCCCCAGCATTTT. Translated, it gives CASSLGGIGQPQHF. The chain is built from TRBV7-8 and TRBJ1-5, with D unresolved. CDR3 length: 14 residues. In germline, CDR1 is SGHVS, CDR2 FQNEAQ. V lost 1 base and J lost 7, with 11 bases in between.

CDR3 DNA: TGTGCCAGCAGCTTAGTCCGACTAGCCGCAGATACGCAGTATTTT. Its translation: CASSLVRLAADTQYF. V gene TRBV7-9 combines with J gene TRBJ2-3; 7 positions agree with TRBD2. With V trimmed by 1 base and J by 4 bases, 5 bases remained unmatched. Per germline, CDR1 SEHNR and CDR2 FQNEAQ (reference sequence). The CDR3 is 15 amino acids.

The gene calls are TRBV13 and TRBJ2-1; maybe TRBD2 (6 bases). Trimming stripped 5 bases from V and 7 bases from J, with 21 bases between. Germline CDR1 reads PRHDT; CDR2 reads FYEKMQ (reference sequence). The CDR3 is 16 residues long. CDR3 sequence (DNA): TGTGCCAGCAGCCCAAATGGCCGGGGGAAAAATAATGAGCAGTTCTTC. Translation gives CASSPNGRGKNNEQFF.

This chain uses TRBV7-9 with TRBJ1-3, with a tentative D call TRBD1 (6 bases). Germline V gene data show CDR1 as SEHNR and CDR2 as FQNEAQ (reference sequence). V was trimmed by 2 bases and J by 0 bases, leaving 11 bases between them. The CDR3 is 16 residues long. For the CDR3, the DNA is TGTGCCAGCAGCTTAAGGACAGCACTCTCTGGAAACACCATATATTTT. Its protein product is CASSLRTALSGNTIYF.

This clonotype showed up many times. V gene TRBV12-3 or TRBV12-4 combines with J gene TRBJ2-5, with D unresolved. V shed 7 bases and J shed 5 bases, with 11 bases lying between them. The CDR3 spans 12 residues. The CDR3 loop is CASTVGGETQYF. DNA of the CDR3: TGTGCCAGCACCGTCGGTGGGGAGACCCAGTACTTC.

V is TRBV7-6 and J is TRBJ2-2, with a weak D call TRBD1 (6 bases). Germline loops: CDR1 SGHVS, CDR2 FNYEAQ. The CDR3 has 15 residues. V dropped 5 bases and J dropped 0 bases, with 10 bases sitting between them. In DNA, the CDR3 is TGTGCCAGCAGCGCTACAGGGCCGAACACCGGGGAGCTGTTTTTT. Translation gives CASSATGPNTGELFF.

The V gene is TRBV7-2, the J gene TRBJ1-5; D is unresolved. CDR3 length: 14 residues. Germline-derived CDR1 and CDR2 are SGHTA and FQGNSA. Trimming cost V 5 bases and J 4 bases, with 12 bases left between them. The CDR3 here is CASSPGLKNQPQHF. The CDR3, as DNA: TGTGCCAGCAGCCCAGGACTGAAAAATCAGCCCCAGCATTTT.

The CDR3 region is CASSVASGGTNEQFF. CDR3 nucleotide sequence: TGTGCCAGCAGCGTGGCCAGCGGGGGGACCAATGAGCAGTTCTTC. The chain combines TRBV9 with TRBJ2-1; 9 positions match TRBD2. The germline gives CDR1 SGDLS, CDR2 YYNGEE. Trimming at V came to 2 bases and at J to 6 bases, leaving 6 bases not matched to a gene. This CDR3 comprises 15 residues.

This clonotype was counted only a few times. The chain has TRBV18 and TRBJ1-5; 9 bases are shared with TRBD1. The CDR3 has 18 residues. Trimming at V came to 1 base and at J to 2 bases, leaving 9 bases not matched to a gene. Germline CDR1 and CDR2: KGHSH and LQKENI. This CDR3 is CASSPQGTGNVGNQPQHF. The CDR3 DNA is TGTGCCAGCTCACCACAAGGGACAGGGAATGTTGGCAATCAGCCCCAGCATTTT.

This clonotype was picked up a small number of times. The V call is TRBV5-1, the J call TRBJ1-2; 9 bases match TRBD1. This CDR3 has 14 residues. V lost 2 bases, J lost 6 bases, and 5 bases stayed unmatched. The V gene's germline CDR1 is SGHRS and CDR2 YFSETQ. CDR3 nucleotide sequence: TGCGCCAGCAGCTTTCGTCGGACAGGGGATGGCTACACCTTC. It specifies CASSFRRTGDGYTF.

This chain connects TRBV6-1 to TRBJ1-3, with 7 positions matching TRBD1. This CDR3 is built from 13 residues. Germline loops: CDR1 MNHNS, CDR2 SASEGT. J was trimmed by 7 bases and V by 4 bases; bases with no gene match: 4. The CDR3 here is CASSVAGGNTIYF. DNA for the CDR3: TGTGCCAGCAGTGTGGCAGGGGGGAACACCATATATTTT.

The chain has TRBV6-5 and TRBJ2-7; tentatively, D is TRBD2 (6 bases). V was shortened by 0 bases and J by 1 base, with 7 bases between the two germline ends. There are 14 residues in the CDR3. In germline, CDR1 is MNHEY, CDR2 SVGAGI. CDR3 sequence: CASSYSGGSYEQYF. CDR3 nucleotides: TGTGCCAGCAGTTACTCCGGGGGTTCCTACGAGCAGTACTTC.

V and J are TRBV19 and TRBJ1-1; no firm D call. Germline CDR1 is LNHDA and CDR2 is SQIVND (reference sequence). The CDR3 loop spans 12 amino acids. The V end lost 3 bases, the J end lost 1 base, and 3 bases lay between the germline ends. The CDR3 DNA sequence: TGTGCCAGTAGTATTGGGAACACTGAAGCTTTCTTT. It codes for CASSIGNTEAFF.

In DNA form, the CDR3 reads TGTGCCAGCAGCTTAGGTGGTAGGGAGACCCAGTACTTC. As protein: CASSLGGRETQYF. This chain links TRBV11-2 with TRBJ2-5; no firm D call. V lost 1 base and J lost 5, with 8 bases in between. Per germline, CDR1 SGHAT and CDR2 FQNNGV. The CDR3 loop spans 13 amino acids.

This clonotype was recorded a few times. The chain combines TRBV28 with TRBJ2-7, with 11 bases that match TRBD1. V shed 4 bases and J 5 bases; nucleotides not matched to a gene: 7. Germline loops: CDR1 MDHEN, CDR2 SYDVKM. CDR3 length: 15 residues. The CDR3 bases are TGTGCCAGCAGTTACAACCGGGACAGGGGGAACGAGCAGTACGTC. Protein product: CASSYNRDRGNEQYV.

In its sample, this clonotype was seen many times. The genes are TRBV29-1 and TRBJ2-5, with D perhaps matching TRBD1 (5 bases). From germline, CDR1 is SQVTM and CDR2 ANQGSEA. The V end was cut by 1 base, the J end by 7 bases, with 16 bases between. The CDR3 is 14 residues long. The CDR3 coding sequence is TGCAGCGTTGAAGCGCGTTACAGGTTTGGGACCCAGTACTTC. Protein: CSVEARYRFGTQYF.

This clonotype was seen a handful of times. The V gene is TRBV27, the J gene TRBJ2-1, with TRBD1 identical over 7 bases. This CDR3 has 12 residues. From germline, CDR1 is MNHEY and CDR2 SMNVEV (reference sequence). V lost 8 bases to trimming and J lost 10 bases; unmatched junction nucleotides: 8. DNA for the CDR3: TGTGCCAGCGCAACAGGGGCGCGAGAGCAGTTCTTC. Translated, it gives CASATGAREQFF.

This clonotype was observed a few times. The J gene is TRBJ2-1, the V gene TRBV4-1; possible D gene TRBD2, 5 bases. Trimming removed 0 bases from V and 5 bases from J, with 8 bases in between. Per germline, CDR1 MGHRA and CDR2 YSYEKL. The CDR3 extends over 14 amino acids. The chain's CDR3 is CASSQDEGDNEQFF. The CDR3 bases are TGCGCCAGCAGCCAAGACGAGGGAGACAATGAGCAGTTCTTC.

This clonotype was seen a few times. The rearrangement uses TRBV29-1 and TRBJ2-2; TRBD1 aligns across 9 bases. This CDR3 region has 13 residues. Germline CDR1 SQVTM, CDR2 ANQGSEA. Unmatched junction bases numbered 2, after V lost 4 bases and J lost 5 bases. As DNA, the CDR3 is TGCAGCGTTGTACAGGGGGCGACCGGGGAGCTGTTTTTT. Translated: CSVVQGATGELFF.

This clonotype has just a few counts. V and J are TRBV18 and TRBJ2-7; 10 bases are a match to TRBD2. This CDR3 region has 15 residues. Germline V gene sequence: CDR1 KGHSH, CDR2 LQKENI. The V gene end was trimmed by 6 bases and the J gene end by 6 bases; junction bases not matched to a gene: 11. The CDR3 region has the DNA TGTGCCAGCTCCCTAGCGGGGGTTAGGGTCCCCGAGCAGTACTTC. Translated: CASSLAGVRVPEQYF.

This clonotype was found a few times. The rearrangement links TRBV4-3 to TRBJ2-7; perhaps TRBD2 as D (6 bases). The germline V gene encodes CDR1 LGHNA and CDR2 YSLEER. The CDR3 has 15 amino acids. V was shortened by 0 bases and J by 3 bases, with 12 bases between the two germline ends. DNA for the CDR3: TGCGCCAGCAGCCAAGATACGGGACTCCTCTACGAGCAGTACGTC. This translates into CASSQDTGLLYEQYV.